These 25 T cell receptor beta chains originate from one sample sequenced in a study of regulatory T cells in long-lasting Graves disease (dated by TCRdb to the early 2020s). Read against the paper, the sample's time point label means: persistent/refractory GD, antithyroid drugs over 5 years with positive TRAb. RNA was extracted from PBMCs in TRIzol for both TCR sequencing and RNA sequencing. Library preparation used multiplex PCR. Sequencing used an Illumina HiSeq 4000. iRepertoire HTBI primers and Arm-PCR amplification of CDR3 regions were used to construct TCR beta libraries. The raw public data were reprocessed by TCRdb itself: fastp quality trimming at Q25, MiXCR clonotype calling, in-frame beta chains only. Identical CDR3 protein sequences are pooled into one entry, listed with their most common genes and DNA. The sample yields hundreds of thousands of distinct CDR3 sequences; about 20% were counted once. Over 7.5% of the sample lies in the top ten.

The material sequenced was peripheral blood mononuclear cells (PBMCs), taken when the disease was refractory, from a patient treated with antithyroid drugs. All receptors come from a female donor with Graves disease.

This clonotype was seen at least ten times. The CDR3 sequence is CASSGLAGANEQYF. As DNA, the CDR3 is TGTGCCAGCAGTGGACTAGCGGGAGCGAACGAGCAGTACTTC. The chain combines TRBV27 with TRBJ2-7, with TRBD2 identical over 13 bases. Germline values: CDR1 MNHEY, CDR2 SMNVEV (reference sequence). The V gene end was trimmed by 5 bases and the J gene end by 5 bases; junction bases not matched to a gene: 3. This CDR3 is built from 14 residues.

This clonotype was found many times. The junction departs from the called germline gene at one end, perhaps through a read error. Here the CDR3 DNA reads TGCGCCAGCAGCTTGGAAGCGAACACCGGGGAGCTGTTTTTT. Encoded protein: CASSLEANTGELFF. The chain uses TRBV5-6 and TRBJ2-2, with unresolved D. Looked up from germline, CDR1 is SGHDT and CDR2 is YYEEEE. The CDR3 sequence is 14 residues long.

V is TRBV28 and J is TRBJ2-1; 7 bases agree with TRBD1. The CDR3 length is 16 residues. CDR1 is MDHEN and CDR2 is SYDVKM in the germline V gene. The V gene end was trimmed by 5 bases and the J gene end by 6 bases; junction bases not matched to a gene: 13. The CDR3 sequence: CASSPPGGARGNEQFF. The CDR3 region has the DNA TGTGCCAGCAGTCCTCCAGGGGGAGCGAGGGGCAATGAGCAGTTCTTC.

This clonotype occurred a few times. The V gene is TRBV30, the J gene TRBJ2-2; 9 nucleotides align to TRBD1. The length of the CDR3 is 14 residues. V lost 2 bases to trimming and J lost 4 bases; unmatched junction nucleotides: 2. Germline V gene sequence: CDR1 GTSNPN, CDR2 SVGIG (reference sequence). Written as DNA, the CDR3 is TGTGCCTGGAGTAGGACAGGGGTCACCGGGGAGCTGTTTTTT. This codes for CAWSRTGVTGELFF.

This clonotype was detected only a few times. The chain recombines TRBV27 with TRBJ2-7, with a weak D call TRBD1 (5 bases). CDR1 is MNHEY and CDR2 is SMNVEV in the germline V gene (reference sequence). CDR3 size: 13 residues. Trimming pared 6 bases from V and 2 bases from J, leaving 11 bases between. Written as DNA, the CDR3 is TGTGCCAGCAGGCACAGGATAGCCTACGAGCAGTACTTC. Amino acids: CASRHRIAYEQYF.

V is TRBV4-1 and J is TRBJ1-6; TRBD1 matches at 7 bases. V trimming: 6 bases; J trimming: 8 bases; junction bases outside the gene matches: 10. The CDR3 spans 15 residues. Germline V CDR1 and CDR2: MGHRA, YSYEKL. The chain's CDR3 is CASRAGTAIDSPLHF. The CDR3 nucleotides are TGCGCCAGCAGGGCCGGGACAGCGATTGATTCACCCCTCCACTTT.

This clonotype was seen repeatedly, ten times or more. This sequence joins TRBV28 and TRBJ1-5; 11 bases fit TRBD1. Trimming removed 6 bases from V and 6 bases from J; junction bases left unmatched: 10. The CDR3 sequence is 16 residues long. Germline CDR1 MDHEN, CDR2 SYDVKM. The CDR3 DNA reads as TGTGCCAGCAGACACAGAGGGACAGGGGGAAGTCAGCCCCAGCATTTT. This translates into CASRHRGTGGSQPQHF.

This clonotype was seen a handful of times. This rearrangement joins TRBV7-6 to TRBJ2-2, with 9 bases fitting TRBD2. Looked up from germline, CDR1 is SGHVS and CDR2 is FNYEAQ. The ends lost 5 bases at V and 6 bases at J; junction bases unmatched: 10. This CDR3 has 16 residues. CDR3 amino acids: CASSPLAGGHSGELFF. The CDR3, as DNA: TGTGCCAGCAGCCCCTTGGCGGGAGGGCACTCCGGGGAGCTGTTTTTT.

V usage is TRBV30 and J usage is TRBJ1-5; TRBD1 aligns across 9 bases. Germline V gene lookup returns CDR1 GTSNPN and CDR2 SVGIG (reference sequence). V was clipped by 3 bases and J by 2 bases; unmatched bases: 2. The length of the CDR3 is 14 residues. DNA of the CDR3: TGTGCCTGGAGACAGGGGGCCGGCAATCAGCCCCAGCATTTT. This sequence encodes CAWRQGAGNQPQHF.

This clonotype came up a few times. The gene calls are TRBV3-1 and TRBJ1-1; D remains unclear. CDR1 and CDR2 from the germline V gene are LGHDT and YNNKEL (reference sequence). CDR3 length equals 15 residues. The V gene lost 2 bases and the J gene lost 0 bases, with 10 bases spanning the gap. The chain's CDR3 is CASSQNVGLNTEAFF. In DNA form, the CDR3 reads TGTGCCAGCAGCCAAAACGTGGGATTGAACACTGAAGCTTTCTTT. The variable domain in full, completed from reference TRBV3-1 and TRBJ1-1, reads DTAVSQTPKYLVTQMGNDKSIKCEQNLGHDTMYWYKQDSKKFLKIMFSYNNKELIINETVPNRFSPKSPDKAHLNLHINSLELGDSAVYFCASSQNVGLNTEAFFGQGTRLTVV.

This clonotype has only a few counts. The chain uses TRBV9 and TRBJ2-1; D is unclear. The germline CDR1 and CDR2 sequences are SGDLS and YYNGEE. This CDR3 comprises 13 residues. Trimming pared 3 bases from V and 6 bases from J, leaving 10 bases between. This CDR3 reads CASSDTNGNEQFF. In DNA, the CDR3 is TGTGCCAGCAGCGACACAAACGGCAATGAGCAGTTCTTC.

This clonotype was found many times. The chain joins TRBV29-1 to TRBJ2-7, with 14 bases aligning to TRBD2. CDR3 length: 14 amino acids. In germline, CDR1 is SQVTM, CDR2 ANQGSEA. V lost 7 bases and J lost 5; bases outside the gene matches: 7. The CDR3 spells CSGTMGLAGDEQYF. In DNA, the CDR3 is TGCAGCGGGACCATGGGACTAGCGGGAGACGAGCAGTACTTC.

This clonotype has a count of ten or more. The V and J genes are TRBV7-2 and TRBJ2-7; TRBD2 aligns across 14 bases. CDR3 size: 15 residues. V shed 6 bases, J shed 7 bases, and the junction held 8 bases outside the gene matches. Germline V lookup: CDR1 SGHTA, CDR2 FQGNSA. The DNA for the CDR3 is TGTGCCAGCAGACCGGGACTAGCGGGAGTTGGGGAGCAGTACTTC. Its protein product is CASRPGLAGVGEQYF. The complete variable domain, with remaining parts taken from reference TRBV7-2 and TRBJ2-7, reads GAGVSQSPSNKVTEKGKDVELRCDPISGHTALYWYRQSLGQGLEFLIYFQGNSAPDKSGLPSDRFSAERTGGSVSTLTIQRTQQEDSAVYLCASRPGLAGVGEQYFGPGTRLTVT.

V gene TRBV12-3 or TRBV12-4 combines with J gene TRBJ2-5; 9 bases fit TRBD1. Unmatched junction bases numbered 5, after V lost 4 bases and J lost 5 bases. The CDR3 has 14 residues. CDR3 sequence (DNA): TGTGCCAGCAGTTCTTGGACAGGGGCCGAGACCCAGTACTTC. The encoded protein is CASSSWTGAETQYF.

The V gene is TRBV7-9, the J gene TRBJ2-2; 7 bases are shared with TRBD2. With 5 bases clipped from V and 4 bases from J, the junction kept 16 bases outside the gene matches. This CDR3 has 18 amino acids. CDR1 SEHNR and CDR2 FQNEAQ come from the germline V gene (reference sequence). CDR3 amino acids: CASSNFRLRTSGTGELFF. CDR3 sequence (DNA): TGTGCCAGCAGCAACTTCCGGCTGCGGACTAGTGGCACCGGGGAGCTGTTTTTT.

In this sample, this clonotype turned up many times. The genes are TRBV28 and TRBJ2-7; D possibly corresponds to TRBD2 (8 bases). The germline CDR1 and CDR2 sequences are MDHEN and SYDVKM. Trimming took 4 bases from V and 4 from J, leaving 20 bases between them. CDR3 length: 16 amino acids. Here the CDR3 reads CASSSGGSGGRYEQYF. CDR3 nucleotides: TGTGCCAGCAGTTCGGGGGGGTCAGGGGGACGGTACGAGCAGTACTTC.

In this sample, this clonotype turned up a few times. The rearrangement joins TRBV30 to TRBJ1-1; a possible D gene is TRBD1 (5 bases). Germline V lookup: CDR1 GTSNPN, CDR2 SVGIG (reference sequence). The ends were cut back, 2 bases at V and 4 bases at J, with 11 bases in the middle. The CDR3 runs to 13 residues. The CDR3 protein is CAWSMGGSTEAFF. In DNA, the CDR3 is TGTGCCTGGAGTATGGGGGGGAGCACTGAAGCTTTCTTT.

CDR3 protein: CASSPPRQGVSNQPQHF. DNA for the CDR3: TGTGCCAGCAGCCCACCCCGACAGGGGGTTAGCAATCAGCCCCAGCATTTT. The gene calls are TRBV6-1 and TRBJ1-5, with 9 bases aligning to TRBD1. The V gene's germline CDR1 is MNHNS and CDR2 SASEGT. V lost 6 bases, J lost 0 bases, and 9 bases stayed unmatched. This CDR3 has 17 residues.

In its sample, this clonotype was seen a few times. The CDR3 DNA sequence: TGCGCCAGCAGCTTGGCCCACAGGGGAGGTGGCTACACCTTC. As protein: CASSLAHRGGGYTF. The chain has TRBV5-1 and TRBJ1-2; 7 nucleotides align to TRBD1. Germline CDR1 and CDR2: SGHRS and YFSETQ. This CDR3 is 14 amino acids long. The V and J ends lost 0 bases and 7 bases, in that order; junction bases with no gene match: 6. Together with reference TRBV5-1 and TRBJ1-2, the CDR3 gives the full variable domain: KAGVTQTPRYLIKTRGQQVTLSCSPISGHRSVSWYQQTPGQGLQFLFEYFSETQRNKGNFPGRFSGRQFSNSRSEMNVSTLELGDSALYLCASSLAHRGGGYTFGSGTRLTVV.

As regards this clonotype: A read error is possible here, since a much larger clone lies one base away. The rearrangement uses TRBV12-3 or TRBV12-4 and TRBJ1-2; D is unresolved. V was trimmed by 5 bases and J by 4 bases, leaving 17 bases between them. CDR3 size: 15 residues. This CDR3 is CASSPPTPWGYGYTF. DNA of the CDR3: TGTGCCAGCAGTCCACCGACCCCATGGGGCTATGGCTACACCTTC.

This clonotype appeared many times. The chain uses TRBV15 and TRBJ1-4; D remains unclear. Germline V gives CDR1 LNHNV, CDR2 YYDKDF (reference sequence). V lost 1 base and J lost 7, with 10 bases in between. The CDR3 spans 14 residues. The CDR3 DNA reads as TGTGCCACCAGCAGAGGAGGCAGCAGTGAAAAACTGTTTTTT. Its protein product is CATSRGGSSEKLFF.

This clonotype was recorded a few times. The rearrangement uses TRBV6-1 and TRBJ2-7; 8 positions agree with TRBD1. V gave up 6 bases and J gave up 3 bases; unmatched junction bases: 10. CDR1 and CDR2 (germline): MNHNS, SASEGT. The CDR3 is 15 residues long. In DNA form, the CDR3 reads TGTGCCAGCAGATCCAACAGGGGGAGTAACTACGAGCAGTACTTC. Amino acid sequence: CASRSNRGSNYEQYF.

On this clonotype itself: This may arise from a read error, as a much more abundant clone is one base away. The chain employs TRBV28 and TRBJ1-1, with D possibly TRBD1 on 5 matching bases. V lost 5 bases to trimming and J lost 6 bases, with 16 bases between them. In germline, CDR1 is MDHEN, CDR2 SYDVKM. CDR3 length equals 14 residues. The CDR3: CASSIPGRGAEAFF. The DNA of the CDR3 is TGTGCCAGCAGTATACCAGGGCGGGGGGCTGAAGCTTTCTTT.

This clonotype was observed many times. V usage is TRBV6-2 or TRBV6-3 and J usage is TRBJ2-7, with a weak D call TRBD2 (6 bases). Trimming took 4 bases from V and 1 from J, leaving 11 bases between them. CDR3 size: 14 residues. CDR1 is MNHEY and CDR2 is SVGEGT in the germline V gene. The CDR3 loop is CASSSVEGSYEQYF. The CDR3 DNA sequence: TGTGCCAGCAGTTCGGTGGAGGGTTCCTACGAGCAGTACTTC.

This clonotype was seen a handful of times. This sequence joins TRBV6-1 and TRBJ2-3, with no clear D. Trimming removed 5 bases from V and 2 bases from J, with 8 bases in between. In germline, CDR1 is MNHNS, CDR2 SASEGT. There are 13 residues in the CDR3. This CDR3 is CASSHGSTDTQYF. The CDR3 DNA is TGTGCCAGCAGTCACGGATCCACAGATACGCAGTATTTT.